The clone carrying this T cell receptor beta chain has just a few counts. This entry is derived from a study of blood T cell repertoires in COVID-19. Background on the study: Acute-phase and convalescent COVID-19 samples originated in the United States, Italy and Spain.

TCRdb's copy holds only in-frame clones and misses some; the assay was immunoSEQ multiplex PCR. The sample lists 85,000 to 95,000 clones, 76% seen once, with over 6.5% in the top ten. Germline values: CDR1 SGHRS, CDR2 YFSETQ. The CDR3 spans 15 residues. The V segment lost 2 bases and the J segment 7 bases; nucleotides outside the gene matches: 8. This receptor was obtained from a man between 65 and 85 years old with acute or convalescent COVID-19. The sample consisted of peripheral blood. The chain recombines TRBV5-1 with TRBJ2-2; TRBD1 matches 7 bases. The chain's CDR3 is CASSFDRVISGELFF. In DNA form, the CDR3 reads TGCGCCAGCAGCTTTGACAGGGTAATAAGCGGGGAGCTGTTTTTT. Full variable domain (outside the CDR3, taken from reference TRBV5-1 and TRBJ2-2): KAGVTQTPRYLIKTRGQQVTLSCSPISGHRSVSWYQQTPGQGLQFLFEYFSETQRNKGNFPGRFSGRQFSNSRSEMNVSTLELGDSALYLCASSFDRVISGELFFGEGSRLTVL.